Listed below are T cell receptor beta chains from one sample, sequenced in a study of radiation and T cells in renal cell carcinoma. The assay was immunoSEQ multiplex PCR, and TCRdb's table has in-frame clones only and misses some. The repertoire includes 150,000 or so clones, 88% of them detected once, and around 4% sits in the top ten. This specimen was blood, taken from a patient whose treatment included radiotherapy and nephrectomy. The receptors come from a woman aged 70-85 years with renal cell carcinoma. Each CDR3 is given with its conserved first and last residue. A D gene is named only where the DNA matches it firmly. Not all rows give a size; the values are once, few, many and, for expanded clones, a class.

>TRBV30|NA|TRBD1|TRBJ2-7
TGTGCCTGGAGAACAGGGGACGAGCAGTACTTC
CAWRTGDEQYF
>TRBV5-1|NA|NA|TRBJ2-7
TGCGCCAGCAGCGGCCCGGACCTAGTCTCCTCCTACGAGCAGTACTTC
CASSGPDLVSSYEQYF
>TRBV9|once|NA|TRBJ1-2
TGTGCCAGCAGCGTAGATGGGGGCCTCTATGGCTACACCTTC
CASSVDGGLYGYTF
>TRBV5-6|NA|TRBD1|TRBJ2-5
TGTGCCAGCGTCAGCGACAGGGGAAAGACCCAGTACTTC
CASVSDRGKTQYF
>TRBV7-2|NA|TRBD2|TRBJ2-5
TGTGCCAGCAGCCGTGGACTAGGTGGAGAGACCCAGTACTTC
CASSRGLGGETQYF
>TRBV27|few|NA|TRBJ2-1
TGTGCCAGCAGCTCCGGACGGGCGAATGAGCAGTTCTTC
CASSSGRANEQFF
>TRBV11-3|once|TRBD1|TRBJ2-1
TGTGCCAGCAGCTTAGGGACAGGGGGCGGGGGTGAGCAGTTCTTC
CASSLGTGGGGEQFF
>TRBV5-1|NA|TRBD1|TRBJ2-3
TGCGCCAGCAGCTCTCCGCGACAGGGGGCCCCATCTAGCACAGATACGCAGTATTTT
CASSSPRQGAPSSTDTQYF
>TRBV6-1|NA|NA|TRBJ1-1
TGTGCCAGCAGGGCCTCACATAAGAACACTGAAGCTTTCTTT
CASRASHKNTEAFF
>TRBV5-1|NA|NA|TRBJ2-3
TGCGCCAGCGGGAGCCGGGGCTCCACAGATACGCAGTATTTT
CASGSRGSTDTQYF
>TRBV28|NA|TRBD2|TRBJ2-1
TGTGCCAGCAGTCTACTAGCGGGGGCCGATGAGCAGTTCTTC
CASSLLAGADEQFF
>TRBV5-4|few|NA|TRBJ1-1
TGTGCCAGCAGCTTGGACGGGAGACAGTTGAACACTGAAGCTTTCTTT
CASSLDGRQLNTEAFF
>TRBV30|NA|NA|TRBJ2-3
TGTGCCTGGAGTGTGGGACCAGGGAGCACAGATACGCAGTATTTT
CAWSVGPGSTDTQYF
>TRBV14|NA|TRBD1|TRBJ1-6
TGTGCCAGCAGTAAAAATTCGGGACAGAATTCACCCCTCCACTTT
CASSKNSGQNSPLHF
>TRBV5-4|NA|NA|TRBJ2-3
TGTGCCAGCAGTCTTGAGGTCGCAGATACGCAGTATTTT
CASSLEVADTQYF
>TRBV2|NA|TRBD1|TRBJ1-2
TGTGCCAGCAGAAGACAGGGAGACAACTATGGCTACACCTTC
CASRRQGDNYGYTF
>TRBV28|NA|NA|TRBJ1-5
TGTGCCAGCAGCTTTACAGGGTTGGTGGGCAATCAGCCCCAGCATTTT
CASSFTGLVGNQPQHF
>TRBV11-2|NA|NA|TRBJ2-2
TGTGCCAGCAGCTTAGAGGGGAACACCGGGGAGCTGTTTTTT
CASSLEGNTGELFF
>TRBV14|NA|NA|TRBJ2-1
TGTGCCAGCAGCCTGGGGACGGTCTCCTACAATGAGCAGTTCTTC
CASSLGTVSYNEQFF
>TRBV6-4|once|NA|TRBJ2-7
TGTGCCAGCAGTTACTCGACCCCGGTCAGCAGCTACGAGCAGTACTTC
CASSYSTPVSSYEQYF
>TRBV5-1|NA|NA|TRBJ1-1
TGCGCCAGCAGCTTGGTGGTCCAGGGGAACACTGAAGCTTTCTTT
CASSLVVQGNTEAFF
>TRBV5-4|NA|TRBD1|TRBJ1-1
TGTGCCAGCAGCAAAGGGGGCGCGGGGGTGAACACTGAAGCTTTCTTT
CASSKGGAGVNTEAFF
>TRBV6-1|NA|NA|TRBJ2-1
TGTGCCAGCAACAACTGGTATGAGCAGTTCTTC
CASNNWYEQFF
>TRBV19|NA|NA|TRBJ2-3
TGTGCCAGTAGTATAGAAGGGAATACGCAGTATTTT
CASSIEGNTQYF
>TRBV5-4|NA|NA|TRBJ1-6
TGTGCCAGCAGCCGATCCAGGACAGACATTAATTCACCCCTCCACTTT
CASSRSRTDINSPLHF
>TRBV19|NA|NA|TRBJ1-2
TGTGCCAGTATCGCAGGAGCTAACTATGGCTACACCTTC
CASIAGANYGYTF
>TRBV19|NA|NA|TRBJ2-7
TGTGCCAGTAGCCCGGGGCTACCGTCCACCTACGAGCAGTACTTC
CASSPGLPSTYEQYF
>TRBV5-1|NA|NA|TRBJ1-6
TGCGCCAGCAGCTTGCGGGGATCGGTTTCACCCCTCCACTTT
CASSLRGSVSPLHF
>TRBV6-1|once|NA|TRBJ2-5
TGTGCCAGCAGTGCCACTCCCGGGGGAGAGACCCAGTACTTC
CASSATPGGETQYF
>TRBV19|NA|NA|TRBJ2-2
TGTGCCAGTAGTCAGGTCGCTCGAGGGGAGCTGTTTTTT
CASSQVARGELFF
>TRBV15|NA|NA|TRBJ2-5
TGTGCCACCAGCCCTGGGGGCGGACAAGAGACCCAGTACTTC
CATSPGGGQETQYF
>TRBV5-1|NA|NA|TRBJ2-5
TGCGCCAGCAGCTCCCGGGGTCCCGAAGAGACCCAGTACTTC
CASSSRGPEETQYF
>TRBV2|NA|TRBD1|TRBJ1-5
TGTGCCAGCAGTGATGGCAGGGGGCACGAACAGCCCCAGCATTTT
CASSDGRGHEQPQHF
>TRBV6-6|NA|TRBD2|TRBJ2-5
TGTGCCAGCTATTCAAGTTTAGCGGGGGGAGAGACCCAGTACTTC
CASYSSLAGGETQYF
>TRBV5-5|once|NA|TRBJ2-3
TGTGCCAGCAGCCCCTTGGGGATTCGAGATACGCAGTATTTT
CASSPLGIRDTQYF
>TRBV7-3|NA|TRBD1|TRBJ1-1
TGTGCCAGCAGCTTAGTCAGACAGGGGAACACTGAAGCTTTCTTT
CASSLVRQGNTEAFF
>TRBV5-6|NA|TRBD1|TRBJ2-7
TGTGCCAGCAGCTTGGTAGGACAGGGGAACTCTCGGGAGCAGTACTTC
CASSLVGQGNSREQYF
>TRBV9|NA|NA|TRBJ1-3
TGTGCCAGCAGCGTAGGAGGAGCCCAGTCTGGAAACACCATATATTTT
CASSVGGAQSGNTIYF
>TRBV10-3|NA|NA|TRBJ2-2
TGTGCCATCGGGGCGGGTGACACCGGGGAGCTGTTTTTT
CAIGAGDTGELFF
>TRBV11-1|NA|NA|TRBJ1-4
TGTGCCAGCAGCCCGGGGCCCGAGAGGGAAAAACTGTTTTTT
CASSPGPEREKLFF
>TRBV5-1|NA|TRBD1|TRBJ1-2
TGCGCCAGCAGTCCCGGGACAGCGAAGATCTATGGCTACACCTTC
CASSPGTAKIYGYTF
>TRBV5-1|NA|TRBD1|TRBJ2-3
TGCGCCAGCACCTTACAAAACAGGGGTACGGGAGATACGCAGTATTTT
CASTLQNRGTGDTQYF
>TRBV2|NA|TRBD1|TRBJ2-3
TGCGCCAGCAGCTGGACAGGGGTCCCCACAGATACGCAGTATTTT
CASSWTGVPTDTQYF
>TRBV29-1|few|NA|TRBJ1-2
TGCAGCGTTGAAGGCTACACCTTC
CSVEGYTF
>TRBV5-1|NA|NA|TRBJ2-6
TGCGCCAGCAGCTACGGACAGTTACTCTCTGGGGCCAACGTCCTGACTTTC
CASSYGQLLSGANVLTF
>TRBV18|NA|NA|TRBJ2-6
TGTGCCAGCTCAATCTCTGGGGCCAACGTCCTGACTTTC
CASSISGANVLTF
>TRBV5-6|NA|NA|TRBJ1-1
TGTGCCAGCAGCTTGGACAGGAACACTGAAGCTTTCTTT
CASSLDRNTEAFF
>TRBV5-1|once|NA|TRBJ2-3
TGCGCCAGCAGCTTGAACATTGCCACAGATACGCAGTATTTT
CASSLNIATDTQYF
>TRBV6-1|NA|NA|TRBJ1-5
TGTGCCAGCAGGAAAGGAACCCAAACCAATCAGCCCCAGCATTTT
CASRKGTQTNQPQHF
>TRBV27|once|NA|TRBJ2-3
TGTGCCAGCCTTCGCTACGGGGATACGCAGTATTTT
CASLRYGDTQYF
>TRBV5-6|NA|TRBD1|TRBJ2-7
TGTGCCAGCAGCTTCAGGACAGGGACAGGCGAGCAGTACTTC
CASSFRTGTGEQYF
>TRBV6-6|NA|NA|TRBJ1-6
TGTGCCAGCAGTAGGTGGGGGACTAATTCACCCCTCCACTTT
CASSRWGTNSPLHF
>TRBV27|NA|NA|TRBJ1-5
TGTGCCAGCAGTTTATATTATGAGGAGTTCCAGCCCCAGCATTTT
CASSLYYEEFQPQHF
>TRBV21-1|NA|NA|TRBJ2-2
TGTGCCAGCAGCAAAGCGAGCGGGGGGGCCTTTGGGGCCGGGGAGCTGTTTTTT
CASSKASGGAFGAGELFF
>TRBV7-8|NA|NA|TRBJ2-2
TGTGCCAGCAGCTCCAGGGCCACCGGGGAGCTGTTTTTT
CASSSRATGELFF